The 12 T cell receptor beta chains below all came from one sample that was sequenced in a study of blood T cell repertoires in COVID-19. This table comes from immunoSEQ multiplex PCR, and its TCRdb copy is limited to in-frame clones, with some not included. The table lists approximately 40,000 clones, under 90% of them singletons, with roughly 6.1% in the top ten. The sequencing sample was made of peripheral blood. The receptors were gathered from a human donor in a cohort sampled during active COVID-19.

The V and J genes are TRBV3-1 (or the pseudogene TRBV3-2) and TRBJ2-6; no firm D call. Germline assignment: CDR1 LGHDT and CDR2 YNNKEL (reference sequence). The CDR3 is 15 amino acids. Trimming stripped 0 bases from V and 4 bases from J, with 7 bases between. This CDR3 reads CASSQDRSGANVLTF. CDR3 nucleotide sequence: TGTGCCAGCAGCCAAGATCGGTCGGGGGCCAACGTCCTGACTTTC.

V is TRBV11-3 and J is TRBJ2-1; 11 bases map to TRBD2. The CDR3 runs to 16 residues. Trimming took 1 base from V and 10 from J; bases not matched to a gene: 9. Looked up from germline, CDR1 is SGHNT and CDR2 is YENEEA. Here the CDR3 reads CASSLGGEPSGREQFF. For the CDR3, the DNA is TGTGCCAGCAGCTTAGGGGGGGAACCTAGCGGGAGGGAGCAGTTCTTC.

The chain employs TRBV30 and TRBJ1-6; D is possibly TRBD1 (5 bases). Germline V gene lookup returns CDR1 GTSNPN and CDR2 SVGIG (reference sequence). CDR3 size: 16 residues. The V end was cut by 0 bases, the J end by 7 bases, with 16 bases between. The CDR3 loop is CAWSVFSGATNSPLHF. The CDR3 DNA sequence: TGTGCCTGGAGTGTCTTCTCTGGGGCCACCAATTCACCCCTCCACTTT. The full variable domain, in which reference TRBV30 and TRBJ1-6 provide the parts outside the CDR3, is SQTIHQWPATLVQPVGSPLSLECTVEGTSNPNLYWYRQAAGRGLQLLFYSVGIGQISSEVPQNLSASRPQDRQFILSSKKLLLSDSGFYLCAWSVFSGATNSPLHFGNGTRLTVT.

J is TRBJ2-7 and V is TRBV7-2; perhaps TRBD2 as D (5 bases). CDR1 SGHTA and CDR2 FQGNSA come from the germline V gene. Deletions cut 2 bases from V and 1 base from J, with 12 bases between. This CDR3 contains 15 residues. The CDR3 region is CASSLNGGGSYEQYF. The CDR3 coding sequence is TGTGCCAGCAGCTTAAACGGAGGTGGTTCCTACGAGCAGTACTTC.

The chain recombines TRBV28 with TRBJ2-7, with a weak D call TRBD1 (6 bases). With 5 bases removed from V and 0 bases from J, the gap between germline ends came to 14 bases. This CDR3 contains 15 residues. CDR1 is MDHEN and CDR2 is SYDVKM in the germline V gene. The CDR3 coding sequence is TGTGCCAGCAGTCCCCCCTCGACAGGCTCCTACGAGCAGTACTTC. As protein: CASSPPSTGSYEQYF.

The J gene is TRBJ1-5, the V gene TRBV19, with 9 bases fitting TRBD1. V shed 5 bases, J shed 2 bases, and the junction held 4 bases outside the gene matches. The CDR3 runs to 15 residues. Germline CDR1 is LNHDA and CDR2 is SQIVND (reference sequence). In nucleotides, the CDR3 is TGTGCCAGTAGTTCCCGACAGGGGGGCAATCAGCCCCAGCATTTT. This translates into CASSSRQGGNQPQHF.

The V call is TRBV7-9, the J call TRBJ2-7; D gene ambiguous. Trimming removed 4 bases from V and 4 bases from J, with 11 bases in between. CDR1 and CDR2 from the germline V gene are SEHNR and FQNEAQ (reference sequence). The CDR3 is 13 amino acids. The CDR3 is CASSSSPGYEQYF. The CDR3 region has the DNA TGTGCCAGCAGCTCCTCCCCCGGGTACGAGCAGTACTTC.

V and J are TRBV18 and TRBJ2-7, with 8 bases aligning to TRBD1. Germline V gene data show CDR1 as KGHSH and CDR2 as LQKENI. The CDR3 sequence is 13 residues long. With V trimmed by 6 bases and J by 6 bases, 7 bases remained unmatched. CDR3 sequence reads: CASSWEDRAEQYF. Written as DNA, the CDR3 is TGTGCCAGCTCTTGGGAGGACAGGGCCGAGCAGTACTTC.

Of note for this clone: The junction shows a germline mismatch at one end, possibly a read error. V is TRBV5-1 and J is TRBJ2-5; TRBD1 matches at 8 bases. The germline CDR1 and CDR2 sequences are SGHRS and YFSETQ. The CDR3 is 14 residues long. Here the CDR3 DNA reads TGCGCCAGCACCCATGGAGAATGGACAGGGTTCCCCCACTTC. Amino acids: CASTHGEWTGFPHF.

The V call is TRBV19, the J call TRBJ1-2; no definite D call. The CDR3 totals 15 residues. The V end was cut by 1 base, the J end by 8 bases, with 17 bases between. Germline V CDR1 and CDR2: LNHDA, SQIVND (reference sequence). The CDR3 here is CASSIVIGLSQGYTF. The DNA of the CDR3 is TGTGCCAGTAGTATAGTGATTGGGCTTTCCCAGGGCTACACCTTC.

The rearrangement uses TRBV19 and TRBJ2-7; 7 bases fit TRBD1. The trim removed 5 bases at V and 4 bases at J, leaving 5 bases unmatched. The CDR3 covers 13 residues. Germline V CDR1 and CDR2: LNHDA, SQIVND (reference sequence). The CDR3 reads CASSSRDSYEQYF. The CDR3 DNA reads TGTGCCAGTAGTTCCCGGGACAGTTACGAGCAGTACTTC.

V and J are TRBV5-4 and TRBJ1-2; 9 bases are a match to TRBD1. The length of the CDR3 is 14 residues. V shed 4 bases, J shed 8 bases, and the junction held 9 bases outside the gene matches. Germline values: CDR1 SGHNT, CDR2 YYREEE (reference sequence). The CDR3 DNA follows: TGTGCCAGCAGCAGGACCGGACAGGGGCAGGGCTACACCTTC. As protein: CASSRTGQGQGYTF.